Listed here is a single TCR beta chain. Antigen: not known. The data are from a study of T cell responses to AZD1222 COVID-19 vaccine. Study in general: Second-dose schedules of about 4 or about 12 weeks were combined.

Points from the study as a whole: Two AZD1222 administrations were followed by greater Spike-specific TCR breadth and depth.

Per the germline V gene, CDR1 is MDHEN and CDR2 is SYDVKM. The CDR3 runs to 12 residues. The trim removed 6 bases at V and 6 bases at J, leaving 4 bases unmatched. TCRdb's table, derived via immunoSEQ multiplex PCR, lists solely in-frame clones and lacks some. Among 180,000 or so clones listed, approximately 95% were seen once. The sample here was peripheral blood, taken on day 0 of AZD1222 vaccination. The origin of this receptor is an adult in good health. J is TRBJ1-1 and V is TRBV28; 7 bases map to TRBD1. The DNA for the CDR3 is TGTGCCAGCAGCTCTCAGGGGGCTGAAGCTTTCTTT. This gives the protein CASSSQGAEAFF.